The present TCR beta chain was sequenced within a study of T cell repertoires in cytomegalovirus infection. Study at large: Selection of CMV epitopes for the study included recently identified HLA-C-restricted and well-studied HLA-B-restricted ones.

This CDR3 is built from 15 residues. Germline lookup yields CDR1 MNHEY and CDR2 SMNVEV (reference sequence). Trimming at V came to 3 bases and at J to 5 bases, leaving 6 bases not matched to a gene. TCRdb re-called the reads with MiXCR, one entry per CDR3 protein. The top ten clones hold approximately 13% of a sample with some 350,000 distinct CDR3 sequences, about a third of them seen once. About this clonotype itself: Its target is unknown.

The V call is TRBV27, the J call TRBJ1-2, with TRBD1 identical over 10 bases. The clonotype comes from a human donor in good health (CMV status not recorded). Some clones in this sample may be carry-over from other donors' samples. The sequencing used cultured PBMCs, collected from culture after CMV antigen stimulation. The CDR3 sequence: CASSLTGGGFYGYTF. For the CDR3, the DNA is TGTGCCAGCAGTTTGACAGGGGGCGGTTTTTATGGCTACACCTTC.